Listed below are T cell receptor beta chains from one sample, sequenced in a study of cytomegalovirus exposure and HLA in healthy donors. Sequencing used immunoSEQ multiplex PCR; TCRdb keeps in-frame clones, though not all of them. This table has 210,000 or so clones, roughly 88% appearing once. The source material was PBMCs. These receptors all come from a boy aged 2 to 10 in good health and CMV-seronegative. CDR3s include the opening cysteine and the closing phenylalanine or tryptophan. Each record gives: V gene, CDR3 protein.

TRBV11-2,CASSFPTATLNYGYTF
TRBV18,CASSPRRGVGELFF
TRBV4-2,CASSLPTGRHGYTF
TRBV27,CASSPRGLYNEQFF
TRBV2,CASSTGGYNEQFF
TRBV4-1,CASSLYREKDTGELFF
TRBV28,CASRPRTSGGVGEFF
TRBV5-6,CASSLNGQGYGYTF
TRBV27,CASRALIGANVLTF
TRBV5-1,CASSPPLGGRASTDTQYF
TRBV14,CASSQEGAAFYGYTF
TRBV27,CASSLSGLAEAFF
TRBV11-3,CASSPRGGRDTQYF
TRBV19,CASSQDGQGFYNEQFF
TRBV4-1,CASSQDSGAGDPYEQYF
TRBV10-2,CASSVTGETQYF
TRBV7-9,CASTQSGASGDPPRYF
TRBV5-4,CASSGKLAKGGNEQFF
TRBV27,CASSLGPLYEQYF
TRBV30,CAWTQGPHDPELFF
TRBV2,CASSSPLSGYNEQFF
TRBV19,CAAATNIGYEQYF
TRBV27,CASSLLAYNEQFF